This is a list of T cell receptor beta chains from one sample in a study of cytomegalovirus exposure and HLA in healthy donors. The assay was immunoSEQ multiplex PCR, and TCRdb's table has in-frame clones only and misses some. The sample lists some 110,000 clones, around four fifths seen once, with roughly 8.6% in the top ten. The specimen sequenced was PBMCs. The receptors were sampled from a woman between 40 and 50 years old in good health and CMV-seropositive. The CDR3 runs from the conserved cysteine through the conserved F or W. A D gene is named only where the DNA matches it firmly. Clone size, where shown, is once, few, many, or a class for clones that have expanded.

J,V,size,D,DNA,CDR3
TRBJ2-3,TRBV4-3,NA,NA,TGCGCCAGCAGCCAAGAGGAGGGAGATACGCAGTATTTT,CASSQEEGDTQYF
TRBJ1-1,TRBV2,NA,NA,TGTGCCAGCAGAGGGGCGTTGTGGGCAAGGGGTAGGACTGAAGCTTTCTTT,CASRGALWARGRTEAFF
TRBJ1-4,TRBV28,NA,TRBD1,TGTGCCAGCTACGGAAGGGGACAGGAGAGAGGTAGTAGTGAAAAACTGTTTTTT,CASYGRGQERGSSEKLFF
TRBJ2-7,TRBV2,NA,TRBD1,TGTGCCAGCAGTCAGGACAGGGTGAGGTACGAGCAGTACTTC,CASSQDRVRYEQYF
TRBJ2-5,TRBV19,NA,NA,TGTGCCAGTAGTCTTTCCCTCCAAGAGACCCAGTACTTC,CASSLSLQETQYF
TRBJ1-3,TRBV4-3,NA,TRBD1,TGCGCCAGCAGACGAAACACAGGGGGAGCCGGAAACACCATATATTTT,CASRRNTGGAGNTIYF
TRBJ2-2,TRBV11-3,NA,TRBD2,TGTGCCAGCGGGGAGAGACTAGCGGGCATCACCGGGGAGCTGTTTTTT,CASGERLAGITGELFF
TRBJ1-6,TRBV28,NA,TRBD1,TGTGCCAGTTATGGGGACAGGCTGTATAATTCACCCCTCCACTTT,CASYGDRLYNSPLHF
TRBJ1-5,TRBV7-6,NA,NA,TGTGCCAGCAGCTTAGGACGGATGAGCGGGTCCCAGCATTTT,CASSLGRMSGSQHF
TRBJ2-1,TRBV4-3,NA,TRBD2,TGCGCCAGCAGTCCGACTAGCGGGGGGTACAATGAGCAGTTCTTC,CASSPTSGGYNEQFF
TRBJ1-2,TRBV5-1,few,NA,TGCGCCAGCAGCTTGGGGGTGACAGCATCTAACTATGGCTACACCTTC,CASSLGVTASNYGYTF
TRBJ2-7,TRBV19,few,TRBD1,TGTGCCAGTAACGACCAGGGGGCAGCCTACGAGCAGTACTTC,CASNDQGAAYEQYF
TRBJ2-3,TRBV9,few,TRBD2,TGTGCCAGCAGCGTAGGGGCGGGGGGATTCACAGATACGCAGTATTTT,CASSVGAGGFTDTQYF
TRBJ1-5,TRBV5-6,NA,TRBD1,TGTGCCAGCAGCCTGACAGGGGAGGGGGAGCCCCAGCATTTT,CASSLTGEGEPQHF
TRBJ2-5,TRBV18,few,NA,TGTGCCAGCTCACCCATAGCGGCGCGGGAGACCCAGTACTTC,CASSPIAARETQYF
TRBJ2-4,TRBV5-6,NA,NA,TGTGCCAGCAGCCAGCCGGGACAACTAGCCAAAAACATTCAGTACTTC,CASSQPGQLAKNIQYF